Listed here are 20 T cell receptor beta chains from one sample, sequenced in a study of T cell clonotyping in hematopoietic cell transplantation. Here immunoSEQ multiplex PCR was the method, and the copy in TCRdb shows in-frame clones only, minus some. This sample has tens of thousands of clones, with around 96% found just once. The specimen sequenced was peripheral blood mononuclear cells. The receptors originated from a man aged 25 to 40 in good health. Some clones in this sample may be carry-over from other donors' samples.

The count of this clone is one. J is TRBJ2-3 and V is TRBV11-1, with a weak D call TRBD2 (5 bases). This CDR3 contains 12 residues. V was clipped by 6 bases and J by 6 bases, with 10 bases between them. CDR1 and CDR2 from the germline V gene are SGHAT and FQDESV (reference sequence). In DNA form, the CDR3 reads TGTGCCAGCAGTAAGGAGGTGGATACGCAGTATTTT. Translation gives CASSKEVDTQYF.

V gene TRBV6-5 combines with J gene TRBJ2-7, with 9 positions matching TRBD1. The CDR3 has 14 amino acids. CDR1 is MNHEY and CDR2 is SVGAGI in the germline V gene. V lost 6 bases to trimming and J lost 4 bases; unmatched junction nucleotides: 7. CDR3 DNA: TGTGCCAGCAGGAGGACAGGGGTCTGGTACGAGCAGTACTTC. Its translation: CASRRTGVWYEQYF.

The chain uses TRBV6-6 and TRBJ1-2; weak D call: TRBD1 (5 bases). Germline V gene lookup returns CDR1 MNHNY and CDR2 SVGAGI (reference sequence). V was clipped by 5 bases and J by 4 bases, with 20 bases between them. This CDR3 spans 16 amino acids. CDR3: CASSLIGTLGTYGYTF. CDR3 sequence (DNA): TGTGCCAGCAGTCTAATTGGGACGCTGGGGACCTATGGCTACACCTTC.

The chain couples TRBV2 to TRBJ1-1, with D uncertain. There are 11 residues in the CDR3. The V end lost 7 bases, the J end lost 0 bases, and 3 bases lay between the germline ends. Germline V lookup: CDR1 SNHLY, CDR2 FYNNEI. In nucleotides, the CDR3 is TGTGCCAGCACACTGAACACTGAAGCTTTCTTT. It is translated as CASTLNTEAFF.

This clone appeared once. The chain has TRBV11-2 and TRBJ2-1, with D uncertain. V was cut by 0 bases and J by 4 bases, with 4 bases left in between. This CDR3 spans 13 amino acids. The germline gives CDR1 SGHAT, CDR2 FQNNGV. CDR3 sequence reads: CASSLDRYNEQFF. Written as DNA, the CDR3 is TGTGCCAGCAGCTTAGACAGATACAATGAGCAGTTCTTC.

J is TRBJ2-2 and V is TRBV5-6, with TRBD2 identical over 11 bases. V gave up 2 bases and J gave up 3 bases; unmatched junction bases: 6. This CDR3 contains 17 residues. Germline values: CDR1 SGHDT, CDR2 YYEEEE. CDR3 bases: TGTGCCAGCAGCTTTCTTAGCGGGAGGGAGTACACCGGGGAGCTGTTTTTT. Translating it yields CASSFLSGREYTGELFF.

The chain is built from TRBV7-3 and TRBJ2-1; 11 nucleotides agree with TRBD2. The CDR3 runs 15 residues. The V gene end was trimmed by 4 bases and the J gene end by 6 bases; junction bases not matched to a gene: 5. Looked up from germline, CDR1 is SGHTA and CDR2 is FQGTGA. The CDR3 DNA sequence: TGTGCCAGCAGCTCCCTAGCGGGAGGTGGCAATGAGCAGTTCTTC. Protein product: CASSSLAGGGNEQFF.

The rearrangement links TRBV27 to TRBJ1-1; D ambiguous. The V gene lost 4 bases and the J gene lost 4 bases, with 10 bases spanning the gap. CDR1 is MNHEY and CDR2 is SMNVEV in the germline V gene (reference sequence). CDR3 size: 13 residues. For the CDR3, the DNA is TGTGCCAGCAGTTCTGGGGTCGTCACTGAAGCTTTCTTT. Protein: CASSSGVVTEAFF.

The chain carries TRBV19 and TRBJ1-2, with TRBD1 as a possible D gene (6 bases). The CDR3 is 15 amino acids. Trimming left V 0 bases short and J 4 bases short, with 12 bases between. CDR1 is LNHDA, CDR2 SQIVND, per germline (reference sequence). CDR3 DNA: TGTGCCAGTAGTATAGACCCCGGGGGCAGCTATGGCTACACCTTC. It is translated as CASSIDPGGSYGYTF.

V gene TRBV6-5 combines with J gene TRBJ2-5, with TRBD2 as a possible D gene (5 bases). V was cut by 4 bases and J by 4 bases, with 19 bases left in between. Germline V gene data show CDR1 as MNHEY and CDR2 as SVGAGI. This CDR3 region has 16 residues. DNA of the CDR3: TGTGCCAGCAGTTCCCGGACTGAAAGGTCGGGAGAGACCCAGTACTTC. Protein: CASSSRTERSGETQYF.

This chain connects TRBV11-2 to TRBJ1-2; 12 nucleotides agree with TRBD1. V trimming: 5 bases; J trimming: 4 bases; junction bases outside the gene matches: 8. The germline V gene has CDR1 SGHAT and CDR2 FQNNGV. The CDR3 is 16 residues long. CDR3 bases: TGTGCCAGCAGCACAGCAGGGACAGGGGGCATCTATGGCTACACCTTC. Amino acid sequence: CASSTAGTGGIYGYTF.

This clone has only one observation. The V gene is TRBV7-2, the J gene TRBJ1-2; D is unresolved. This CDR3 has 13 residues. V lost 2 bases, J lost 7 bases, and 11 bases lay in between. Germline CDR1 SGHTA, CDR2 FQGNSA. CDR3 in DNA: TGTGCCAGCAGCTTAAACGGGGAGGCTGGCTACACCTTC. Translation gives CASSLNGEAGYTF.

The chain carries TRBV19 and TRBJ2-7, with 12 bases matching TRBD2. V dropped 1 base and J dropped 7; count of bases not matched to a gene: 8. CDR1 is LNHDA, CDR2 SQIVND, per germline (reference sequence). This CDR3 has 16 amino acids. The CDR3 reads CASSIATSGSLGEQYF. The CDR3 nucleotides read TGTGCCAGTAGTATAGCGACTAGCGGGAGTTTGGGGGAGCAGTACTTC. The full variable domain, in which reference TRBV19 and TRBJ2-7 provide the parts outside the CDR3, is DGGITQSPKYLFRKEGQNVTLSCEQNLNHDAMYWYRQDPGQGLRLIYYSQIVNDFQKGDIAEGYSVSREKKESFPLTVTSAQKNPTAFYLCASSIATSGSLGEQYFGPGTRLTVT.

The J gene is TRBJ2-7, the V gene TRBV30; D is uncertain. Deletions cut 0 bases from V and 6 bases from J, with 18 bases between. The CDR3 runs to 15 residues. Germline V gives CDR1 GTSNPN, CDR2 SVGIG (reference sequence). As DNA, the CDR3 is TGTGCCTGGAGTGTTGGGCAGCTACGTCTGAGCGAGCAGTACTTC. Translating gives CAWSVGQLRLSEQYF.

The V call is TRBV7-2, the J call TRBJ1-2; perhaps TRBD1 as D (6 bases). V gave up 5 bases and J gave up 3 bases, with 13 bases separating them. The CDR3 is made up of 14 amino acids. The germline V gene has CDR1 SGHTA and CDR2 FQGNSA. The CDR3 bases are TGTGCCAGCAGCCCTAGACAGGCGTACTATGGCTACACCTTC. Its protein product is CASSPRQAYYGYTF. Complete variable domain (other parts from reference TRBV7-2 and TRBJ1-2): GAGVSQSPSNKVTEKGKDVELRCDPISGHTALYWYRQSLGQGLEFLIYFQGNSAPDKSGLPSDRFSAERTGGSVSTLTIQRTQQEDSAVYLCASSPRQAYYGYTFGSGTRLTVV.

In this sample, this clone turned up once. Other DNA sequences in this specimen translate into the identical CDR3. J is TRBJ2-1 and V is TRBV5-1, with 9 bases identical to TRBD1. The germline V gene has CDR1 SGHRS and CDR2 YFSETQ. The CDR3 sequence is 15 residues long. V was pared by 4 bases and J by 2 bases, with 4 bases of the junction left unmatched. The CDR3 loop reads CASSPGQGAYNEQFF. The CDR3 DNA reads TGCGCCAGCAGCCCGGGACAGGGCGCCTACAATGAGCAGTTCTTC.

The chain combines TRBV19 with TRBJ1-1; the match to TRBD1 covers 7 bases. The J segment lost 4 bases and the V segment lost 7 bases, leaving 9 bases of the junction unmatched. Germline CDR1 LNHDA, CDR2 SQIVND (reference sequence). The length of the CDR3 is 14 residues. The CDR3 loop reads CASTTLQGTTEAFF. CDR3 bases: TGTGCCAGTACCACATTACAGGGGACCACTGAAGCTTTCTTT. Complete variable domain (other parts from reference TRBV19 and TRBJ1-1): DGGITQSPKYLFRKEGQNVTLSCEQNLNHDAMYWYRQDPGQGLRLIYYSQIVNDFQKGDIAEGYSVSREKKESFPLTVTSAQKNPTAFYLCASTTLQGTTEAFFGQGTRLTVV.

CDR3 DNA sequence: TGTGCCAGCCGGACAGGGCTCGACGAGCAGTACTTC. Translated: CASRTGLDEQYF. The gene calls are TRBV27 and TRBJ2-7; 8 bases fit TRBD1. V shed 8 bases, J shed 5 bases, and the junction held 5 bases outside the gene matches. This CDR3 has 12 residues. Germline CDR1 reads MNHEY; CDR2 reads SMNVEV (reference sequence).

V usage is TRBV7-6 and J usage is TRBJ2-5; 8 bases map to TRBD2. This CDR3 contains 13 residues. The ends lost 4 bases at V and 4 bases at J; junction bases unmatched: 2. The germline gives CDR1 SGHVS, CDR2 FNYEAQ. The chain's CDR3 is CASSYSGRETQYF. CDR3 bases: TGTGCCAGCAGCTACAGCGGGAGAGAGACCCAGTACTTC.

The rearrangement uses TRBV30 and TRBJ2-7, with 7 bases identical to TRBD1. The CDR3 is made up of 14 amino acids. Per germline, CDR1 GTSNPN and CDR2 SVGIG (reference sequence). V trimming: 5 bases; J trimming: 0 bases; junction bases outside the gene matches: 7. The CDR3 bases are TGTGCCTGGCAGACTCGGGACAGCTCCTACGAGCAGTACTTC. Translation gives CAWQTRDSSYEQYF. Together with reference TRBV30 and TRBJ2-7, the CDR3 gives the full variable domain: SQTIHQWPATLVQPVGSPLSLECTVEGTSNPNLYWYRQAAGRGLQLLFYSVGIGQISSEVPQNLSASRPQDRQFILSSKKLLLSDSGFYLCAWQTRDSSYEQYFGPGTRLTVT.